This TCR beta chain comes out of a study of CD8+CD57+ T cells in acquired aplastic anemia. By flow cytometry, patients selected for sequencing had shown an expansion of CD8+CD57+ cells. No patient had been given any therapy when blood was sampled. Genomic DNA, the template, was used for profiling of the TCR beta VDJ and CDR3. TCRdb analysed the reads with MiXCR anew, one entry per CDR3 protein. This sample carries around 180,000 distinct CDR3 sequences, 48% of them seen once, and the ten largest clones take 1.8%. This clonotype was detected many times. The V end was cut by 4 bases, the J end by 2 bases, with 8 bases between. The germline V gene has CDR1 LNHDA and CDR2 SQIVND (reference sequence). CDR3 length: 13 residues.

The clonotype comes from a human donor with aplastic anemia. The gene calls are TRBV19 and TRBJ1-2; D possibly corresponds to TRBD1 (6 bases). What was sequenced was sorted CD4+, CD8+, or CD8+CD57+ T cells (not recorded which) from PBMCs. The CDR3 nucleotides read TGTGCCAGTAGTACTGACAGGAACTATGGCTACACCTTC. It codes for CASSTDRNYGYTF. The full variable domain, with the rest looked up from reference TRBV19 and TRBJ1-2, is DGGITQSPKYLFRKEGQNVTLSCEQNLNHDAMYWYRQDPGQGLRLIYYSQIVNDFQKGDIAEGYSVSREKKESFPLTVTSAQKNPTAFYLCASSTDRNYGYTFGSGTRLTVV.